This T cell receptor (beta chain) was recorded in a study of cytomegalovirus exposure and HLA in healthy donors. Regarding the study as a whole: Previous analysis showed most TCR beta V segments were productive about 90% or about 30% of the time.

In the case of this clone: Its antigen is undetermined.

Amplification used 60 Vbeta primers and 13 Jbeta primers. The assay was immunoSEQ multiplex PCR, and TCRdb's table has in-frame clones only and misses some. Of roughly 150,000 clones detected, around 75% appear once; the ten largest clones hold 11%. Germline assignment: CDR1 SNHLY and CDR2 FYNNEI. The CDR3 is 16 residues long. The junction had 13 bases not matched to a gene; V was cut back by 8 bases and J by 1 base. The specimen was PBMCs. The chain has TRBV2 and TRBJ1-1; 7 nucleotides match TRBD1. The receptor was derived from a man between 18 and 35 years old in good health and CMV-seropositive. The chain's CDR3 is CASELGQKTRNTEAFF. CDR3 nucleotide sequence: TGTGCCAGCGAACTGGGACAGAAGACGAGGAACACTGAAGCTTTCTTT.